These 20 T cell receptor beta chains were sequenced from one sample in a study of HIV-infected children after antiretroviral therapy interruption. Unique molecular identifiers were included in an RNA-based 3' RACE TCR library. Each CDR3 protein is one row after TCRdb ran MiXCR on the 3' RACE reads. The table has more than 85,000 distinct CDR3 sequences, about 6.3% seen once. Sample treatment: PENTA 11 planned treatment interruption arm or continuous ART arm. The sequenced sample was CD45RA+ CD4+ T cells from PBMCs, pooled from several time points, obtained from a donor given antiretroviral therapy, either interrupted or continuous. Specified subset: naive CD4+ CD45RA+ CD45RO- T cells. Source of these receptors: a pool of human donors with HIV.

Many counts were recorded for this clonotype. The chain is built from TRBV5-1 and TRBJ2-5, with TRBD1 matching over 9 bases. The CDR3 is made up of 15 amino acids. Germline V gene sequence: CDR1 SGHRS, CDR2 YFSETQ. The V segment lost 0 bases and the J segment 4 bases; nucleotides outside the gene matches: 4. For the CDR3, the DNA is TGCGCCAGCAGCTTGGCCGGACAGGGGCGAGAGACCCAGTACTTC. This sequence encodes CASSLAGQGRETQYF.

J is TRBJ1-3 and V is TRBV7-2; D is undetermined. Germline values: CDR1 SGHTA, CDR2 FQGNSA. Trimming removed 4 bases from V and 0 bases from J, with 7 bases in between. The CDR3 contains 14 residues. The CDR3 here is CASSSYSSGNTIYF. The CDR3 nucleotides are TGTGCCAGCAGCTCGTATAGCTCTGGAAACACCATATATTTT.

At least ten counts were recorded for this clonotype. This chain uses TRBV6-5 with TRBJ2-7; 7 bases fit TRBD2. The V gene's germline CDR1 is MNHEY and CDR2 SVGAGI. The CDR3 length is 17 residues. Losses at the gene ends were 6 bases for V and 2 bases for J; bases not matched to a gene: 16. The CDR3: CASRGLAELRGAYEQYF. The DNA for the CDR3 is TGTGCCAGCAGGGGGCTAGCGGAACTTCGAGGGGCCTACGAGCAGTACTTC.

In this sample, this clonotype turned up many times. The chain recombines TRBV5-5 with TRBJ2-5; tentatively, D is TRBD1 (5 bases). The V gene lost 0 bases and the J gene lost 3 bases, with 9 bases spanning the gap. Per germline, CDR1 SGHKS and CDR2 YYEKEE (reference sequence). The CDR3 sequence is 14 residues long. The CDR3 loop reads CASSLDPGKETQYF. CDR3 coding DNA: TGTGCCAGCAGCTTGGACCCAGGGAAAGAGACCCAGTACTTC.

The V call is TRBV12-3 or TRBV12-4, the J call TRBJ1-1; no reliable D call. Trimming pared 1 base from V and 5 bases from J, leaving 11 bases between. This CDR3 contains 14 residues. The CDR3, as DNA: TGTGCCAGCAGTTTAGTGGTCCCGGGGACTGAAGCTTTCTTT. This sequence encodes CASSLVVPGTEAFF.

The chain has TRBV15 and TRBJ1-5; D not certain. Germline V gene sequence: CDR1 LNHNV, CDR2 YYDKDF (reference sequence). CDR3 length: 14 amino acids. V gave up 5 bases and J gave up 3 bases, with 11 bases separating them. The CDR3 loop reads CATSLTEINQPQHF. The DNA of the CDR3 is TGTGCCACCAGCCTAACAGAGATCAATCAGCCCCAGCATTTT.

CDR3 protein: CASSFRTSYNEQFF. The CDR3, as DNA: TGTGCCAGCAGCTTCCGGACTAGCTACAATGAGCAGTTCTTC. This chain connects TRBV9 to TRBJ2-1, with 7 bases lining up with TRBD2. Germline V CDR1 and CDR2: SGDLS, YYNGEE. This CDR3 comprises 14 residues. Unmatched junction bases numbered 4, after V lost 4 bases and J lost 3 bases.

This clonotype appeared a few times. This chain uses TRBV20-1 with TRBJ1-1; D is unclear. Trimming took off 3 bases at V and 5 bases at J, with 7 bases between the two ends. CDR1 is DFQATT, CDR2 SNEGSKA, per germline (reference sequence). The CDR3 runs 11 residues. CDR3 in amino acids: CSARTPTEAFF. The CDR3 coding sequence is TGCAGTGCTAGGACACCGACTGAAGCTTTCTTT.

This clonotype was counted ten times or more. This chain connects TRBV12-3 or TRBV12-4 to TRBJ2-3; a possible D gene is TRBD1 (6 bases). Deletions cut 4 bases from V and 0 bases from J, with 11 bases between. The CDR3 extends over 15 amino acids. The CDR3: CASSSRGSSTDTQYF. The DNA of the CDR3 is TGTGCCAGCAGTTCTAGGGGGTCTAGCACAGATACGCAGTATTTT.

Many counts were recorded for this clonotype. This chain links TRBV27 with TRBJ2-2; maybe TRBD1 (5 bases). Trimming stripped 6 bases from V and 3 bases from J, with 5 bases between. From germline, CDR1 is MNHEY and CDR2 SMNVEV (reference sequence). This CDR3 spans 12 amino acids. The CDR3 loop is CASSRDTGELFF. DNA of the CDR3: TGTGCCAGCAGCAGGGACACCGGGGAGCTGTTTTTT.

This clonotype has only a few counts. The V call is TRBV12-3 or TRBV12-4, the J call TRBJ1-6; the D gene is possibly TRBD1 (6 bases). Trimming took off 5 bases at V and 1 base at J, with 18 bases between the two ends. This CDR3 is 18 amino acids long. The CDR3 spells CASSLKGGERSYNSPLHF. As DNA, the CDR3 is TGTGCCAGCAGTCTGAAGGGGGGCGAGAGATCCTATAATTCACCCCTCCACTTT.

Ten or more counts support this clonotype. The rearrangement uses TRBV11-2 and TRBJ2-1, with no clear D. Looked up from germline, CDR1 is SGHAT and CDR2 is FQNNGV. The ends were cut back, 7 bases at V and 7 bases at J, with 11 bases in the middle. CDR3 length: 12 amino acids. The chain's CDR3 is CASTPARNEQFF. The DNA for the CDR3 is TGTGCCAGCACTCCGGCCCGAAATGAGCAGTTCTTC.

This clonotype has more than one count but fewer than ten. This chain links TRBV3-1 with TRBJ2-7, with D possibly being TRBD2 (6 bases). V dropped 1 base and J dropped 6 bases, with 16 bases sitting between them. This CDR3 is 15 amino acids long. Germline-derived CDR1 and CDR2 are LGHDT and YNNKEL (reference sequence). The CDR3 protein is CASSQGGLPVREQYF. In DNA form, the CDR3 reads TGTGCCAGCAGCCAAGGGGGACTTCCTGTCCGCGAGCAGTACTTC.

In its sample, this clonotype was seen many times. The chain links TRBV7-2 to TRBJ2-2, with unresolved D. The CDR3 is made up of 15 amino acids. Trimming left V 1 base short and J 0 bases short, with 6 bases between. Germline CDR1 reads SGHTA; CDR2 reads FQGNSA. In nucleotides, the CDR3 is TGTGCCAGCAGCTTAGGGCTATCGAACACCGGGGAGCTGTTTTTT. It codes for CASSLGLSNTGELFF.

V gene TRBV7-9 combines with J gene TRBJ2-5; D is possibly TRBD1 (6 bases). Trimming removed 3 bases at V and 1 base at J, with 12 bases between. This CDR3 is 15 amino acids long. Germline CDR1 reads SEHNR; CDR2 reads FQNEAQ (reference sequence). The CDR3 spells CASSLGTGPQETQYF. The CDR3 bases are TGTGCCAGCAGCTTGGGAACAGGGCCCCAAGAGACCCAGTACTTC.

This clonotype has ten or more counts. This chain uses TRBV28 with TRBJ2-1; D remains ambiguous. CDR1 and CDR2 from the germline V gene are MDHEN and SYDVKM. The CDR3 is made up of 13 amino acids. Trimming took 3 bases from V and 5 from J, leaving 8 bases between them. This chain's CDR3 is CASSLGSHNEQFF. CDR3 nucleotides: TGTGCCAGCAGTTTGGGCAGCCACAATGAGCAGTTCTTC.

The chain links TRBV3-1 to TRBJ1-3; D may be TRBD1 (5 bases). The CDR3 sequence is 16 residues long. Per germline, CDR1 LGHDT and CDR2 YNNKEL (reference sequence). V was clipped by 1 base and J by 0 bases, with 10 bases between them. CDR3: CASSQAGTHSGNTIYF. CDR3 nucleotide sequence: TGTGCCAGCAGCCAAGCCGGGACCCACTCTGGAAACACCATATATTTT.

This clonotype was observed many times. The CDR3 sequence: CASSPGQRTTEAFF. As DNA, the CDR3 is TGTGCCAGCAGCCCGGGACAGCGAACAACTGAAGCTTTCTTT. This rearrangement joins TRBV7-3 to TRBJ1-1; 7 nucleotides agree with TRBD1. Trimming at V came to 5 bases and at J to 5 bases, leaving 8 bases not matched to a gene. This CDR3 has 14 amino acids. Germline CDR1 SGHTA, CDR2 FQGTGA.

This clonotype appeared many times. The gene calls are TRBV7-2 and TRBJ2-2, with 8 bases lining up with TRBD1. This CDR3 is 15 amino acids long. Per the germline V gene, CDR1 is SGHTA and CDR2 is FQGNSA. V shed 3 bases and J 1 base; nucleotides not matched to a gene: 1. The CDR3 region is CASSFGTGNTGELFF. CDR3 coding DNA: TGTGCCAGCAGCTTCGGGACAGGGAACACCGGGGAGCTGTTTTTT.

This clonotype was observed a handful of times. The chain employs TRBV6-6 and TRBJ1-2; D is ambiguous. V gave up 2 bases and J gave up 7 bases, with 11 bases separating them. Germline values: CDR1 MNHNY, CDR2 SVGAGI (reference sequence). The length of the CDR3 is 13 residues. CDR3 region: CASSYPPQAGYTF. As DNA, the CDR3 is TGTGCCAGCAGTTACCCTCCACAAGCTGGCTACACCTTC.